The clone carrying this T cell receptor (beta chain) was counted ten times or more. Its antigen is not known. Germline V gene lookup returns CDR1 DFQATT and CDR2 SNEGSKA (reference sequence). With 6 bases clipped from V and 7 bases from J, the junction kept 9 bases outside the gene matches. This CDR3 spans 13 amino acids. The data originate from a study of CD8 T cells in ankylosing spondylitis. Quantitative 5'-RACE with molecular barcodes generated TCR beta libraries. MiXCR was run by TCRdb on the 5' RACE reads, yielding one entry per CDR3 protein. The sample carries a few hundred thousand distinct CDR3 sequences, 8% recorded once. Study findings and constraints: Disease-associated clones were reportedly significantly overrepresented in matched ankylosing spondylitis synovial fluid. Reactive arthritis synovial fluid and blood previously showed some of these motif variants. Clones linked to the disease showed a CD8+ phenotype. They occurred at relatively low frequencies in peripheral blood. Ankylosing spondylitis blood appeared to carry a characteristic TCR beta motif of 7 or 8 highly homologous variants.

The material sequenced was blood, either unsorted or a sorted T cell fraction (not recorded which). The receptor's source is a male donor with ankylosing spondylitis. V and J are TRBV20-1 and TRBJ2-1, with 7 bases lining up with TRBD2. This CDR3 is CSAAAGVWNEQFF. CDR3 nucleotide sequence: TGCAGTGCAGCGGCGGGAGTCTGGAATGAGCAGTTCTTC.